This TCR beta chain was identified during a study of T-cell memory formation after mild COVID-19. Across the study: TCR clusters mostly belonged to single donors. Notes on the study in general: Contracting clones from day 15 to 85 showed balanced CD4/CD8; later expanders favored CD4+.

This clonotype was counted only a few times. Its antigen is unidentified. Trimming cost V 8 bases and J 4 bases, with 5 bases left between them. The CDR3 is 10 residues long. Germline-derived CDR1 and CDR2 are LGHNA and YNFKEQ. Employing constant-segment primers, 5'RACE generated TCR alpha and TCR beta cDNA libraries bearing sample barcodes and UMIs. TCRdb recomputed calls from the 5' RACE reads with MiXCR, one row per CDR3 protein. The sample lists around 450,000 distinct CDR3 sequences, roughly a quarter seen once, with roughly 8.9% in the top ten. V usage is TRBV4-2 and J usage is TRBJ1-1; D is ambiguous. The sample comprised PBMCs or a T cell subset sorted from them (not recorded which). The source of this sequence is an adult woman who had mild COVID-19 (a few samples of this study predate the infection). Cell type and time point are not known. CDR3 residues: CASQSTEAFF. Written as DNA, the CDR3 is TGTGCCAGCCAGAGCACTGAAGCTTTCTTT.